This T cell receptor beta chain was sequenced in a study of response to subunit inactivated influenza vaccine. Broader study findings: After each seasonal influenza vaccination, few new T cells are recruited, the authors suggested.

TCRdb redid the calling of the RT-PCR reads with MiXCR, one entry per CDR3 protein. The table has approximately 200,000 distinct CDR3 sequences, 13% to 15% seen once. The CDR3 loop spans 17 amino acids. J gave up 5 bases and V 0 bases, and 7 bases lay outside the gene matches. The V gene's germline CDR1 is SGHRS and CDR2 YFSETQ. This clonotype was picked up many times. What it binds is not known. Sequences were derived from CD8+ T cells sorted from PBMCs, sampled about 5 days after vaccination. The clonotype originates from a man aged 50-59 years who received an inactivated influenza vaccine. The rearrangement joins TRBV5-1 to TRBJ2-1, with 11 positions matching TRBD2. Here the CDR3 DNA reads TGCGCCAGCAGCTTGGCCCCTAGCGGGGGGCTGAACAATGAGCAGTTCTTC. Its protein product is CASSLAPSGGLNNEQFF.